This T cell receptor (beta chain) derives from a study of T cell clonotyping in hematopoietic cell transplantation. V was trimmed by 0 bases and J by 4 bases, leaving 12 bases between them. The CDR3 totals 15 residues. Germline loops: CDR1 SGDLS, CDR2 YYNGEE. The method was immunoSEQ multiplex PCR; TCRdb's version includes in-frame clones alone and lacks a portion of them. The repertoire includes about 16,000 clones, over 55% of them detected once, and roughly a tenth sits in the top ten. This chain links TRBV9 with TRBJ2-3; D is possibly TRBD1 (6 bases). Sequencing was done on a sample of peripheral blood mononuclear cells. The source is a woman aged 60 to 75 in good health. Some clones in this sample may be carry-over from other donors' samples. The CDR3 spells CASSVGGRGPDTQYF. In nucleotides, the CDR3 is TGTGCCAGCAGCGTAGGGGGCAGGGGCCCAGATACGCAGTATTTT.